A selection of T cell receptor beta chains follows, all from one sample in a study of T cell repertoires in cytomegalovirus infection. A single record per CDR3 protein comes from TCRdb applying MiXCR to the reads. The repertoire consists of 400,000 or so distinct CDR3 sequences, with 31% occurring once and the leading ten covering roughly 13%. The sequenced sample consisted of PBMCs. These receptors originate from a human donor in good health (CMV status not recorded). Some clones in this sample may be carry-over from other donors' samples. The CDR3 runs from the conserved cysteine through the conserved F or W. A D gene is named only where the DNA matches it firmly. Size is stated for part of the rows, as once, few or many counts, or as a class when the clone is expanded.

CDR3 DNA: TGTGCCAGCAGTTACTTAGGGAAACTTCAGCCCCAGCATTTT
CDR3 protein: CASSYLGKLQPQHF
clone size: NA
D gene: NA
V gene: TRBV6-2/TRBV6-3
J gene: TRBJ1-5

CDR3 DNA: TGCGCCAGCAGCTCGCAGGGGGTCGGCTATGGCTACACCTTC
CDR3 protein: CASSSQGVGYGYTF
clone size: NA
D gene: TRBD1
V gene: TRBV5-1
J gene: TRBJ1-2

CDR3 DNA: TGTGCCTCAAGTGGGAGAGTTCATTCCTACGAGCAGTACTTC
CDR3 protein: CASSGRVHSYEQYF
clone size: NA
D gene: NA
V gene: TRBV30
J gene: TRBJ2-7

CDR3 DNA: TGTGCCAGTAGTCCCAGCCCGGACAGGGGGAATTCACCCCTCCACTTT
CDR3 protein: CASSPSPDRGNSPLHF
clone size: NA
D gene: TRBD1
V gene: TRBV19
J gene: TRBJ1-6

CDR3 DNA: TGCGCCAGCAGCCAAGGGGCGGGACAGGGAAAGGGCTACACCTTC
CDR3 protein: CASSQGAGQGKGYTF
clone size: NA
D gene: TRBD1
V gene: TRBV4-1
J gene: TRBJ1-2

CDR3 DNA: TGTGCCACCAGTCCAAGAGGCAATCAGCCCCAGCATTTT
CDR3 protein: CATSPRGNQPQHF
clone size: few
D gene: NA
V gene: TRBV15
J gene: TRBJ1-5

CDR3 DNA: TGTGCCAGCATCAAGTGGGGTAAGGGCCTCAGGCCCGAAGGGGAAAACATTCAGTACTTC
CDR3 protein: CASIKWGKGLRPEGENIQYF
clone size: NA
D gene: NA
V gene: TRBV6-1
J gene: TRBJ2-4

CDR3 DNA: TGTGCCAGTAGTTCCCGGCCCGGAAACACCATATATTTT
CDR3 protein: CASSSRPGNTIYF
clone size: NA
D gene: NA
V gene: TRBV19
J gene: TRBJ1-3

CDR3 DNA: TGCGCCAGCAGCCAAGTACAAGCCTCTGGAAACACCATATATTTT
CDR3 protein: CASSQVQASGNTIYF
clone size: NA
D gene: NA
V gene: TRBV4-1
J gene: TRBJ1-3

CDR3 DNA: TGCAGTGCACACGTAGGGACAGAATATCAGCCCCAGCATTTT
CDR3 protein: CSAHVGTEYQPQHF
clone size: NA
D gene: TRBD1
V gene: TRBV20-1
J gene: TRBJ1-5

CDR3 DNA: TGTGCCAGCAGCTTAGCGTTCGATGAGCAGTTCTTC
CDR3 protein: CASSLAFDEQFF
clone size: many
D gene: NA
V gene: TRBV7-8
J gene: TRBJ2-1

CDR3 DNA: TGTGCCAGCAGCTTAGATCTGGCAGGGAAGGGTCTAGCCAAAAACATTCAGTACTTC
CDR3 protein: CASSLDLAGKGLAKNIQYF
clone size: NA
D gene: NA
V gene: TRBV11-2
J gene: TRBJ2-4

CDR3 DNA: TGTGCCAGCAGCCAAGGGAGGGACCTAAACACTGAAGCTTTCTTT
CDR3 protein: CASSQGRDLNTEAFF
clone size: few
D gene: NA
V gene: TRBV4-2
J gene: TRBJ1-1

CDR3 DNA: TGTGCCAGTAGTTACCCGGGACAGGGGGCGAGAGACACTGAAGCTTTCTTT
CDR3 protein: CASSYPGQGARDTEAFF
clone size: few
D gene: TRBD1
V gene: TRBV19
J gene: TRBJ1-1

CDR3 DNA: TGTGCCAGCAGTCCCCCTGCAAGGACGGTTGAAGGCTACACCTTC
CDR3 protein: CASSPPARTVEGYTF
clone size: few
D gene: NA
V gene: TRBV27
J gene: TRBJ1-2

CDR3 DNA: TGTGCCAGCTCACCACCGTATAGCCAAGGATGGGTGAACACTGAAGCTTTCTTT
CDR3 protein: CASSPPYSQGWVNTEAFF
clone size: many
D gene: NA
V gene: TRBV18
J gene: TRBJ1-1

CDR3 DNA: TGTGCCAGTAGTGCGACCATCTACTATGGCTACACCTTC
CDR3 protein: CASSATIYYGYTF
clone size: few
D gene: NA
V gene: TRBV19
J gene: TRBJ1-2

CDR3 DNA: TGTGCCAGCAGCGTAGAGTTAGCGGGGGCCGGATATAGCACAGATACGCAGTATTTT
CDR3 protein: CASSVELAGAGYSTDTQYF
clone size: NA
D gene: TRBD2
V gene: TRBV9
J gene: TRBJ2-3

CDR3 DNA: TGTGCCAGCAGTTTATATATAGCGGGGTCCCACGAGCAGTACTTC
CDR3 protein: CASSLYIAGSHEQYF
clone size: NA
D gene: TRBD2
V gene: TRBV27
J gene: TRBJ2-7

CDR3 DNA: TGCAGTGCTAGAGCGGGTTCCCCCCCGGGGACCCAGTACTTC
CDR3 protein: CSARAGSPPGTQYF
clone size: NA
D gene: NA
V gene: TRBV20-1
J gene: TRBJ2-5

CDR3 DNA: TGTGCCAGCAGCTCCCACATACTAGGCCGGGGAGAGACCCAGTACTTC
CDR3 protein: CASSSHILGRGETQYF
clone size: few
D gene: NA
V gene: TRBV11-2
J gene: TRBJ2-5

CDR3 DNA: TGTGCCACCAGCAGAGCGGGGTCGGCCTACGAGCAGTACTTC
CDR3 protein: CATSRAGSAYEQYF
clone size: few
D gene: NA
V gene: TRBV15
J gene: TRBJ2-7